The rows below give T cell receptor beta chains drawn from one sample of a study of blood T cell repertoires in COVID-19. The repertoire was sequenced with immunoSEQ multiplex PCR; TCRdb's copy has only in-frame clones and lacks some. The sample includes hundreds of thousands of clones, over 80% seen only once; the top ten take roughly 1.6%. The sample was peripheral blood. These receptor sequences come from a woman aged 40-49 years who had recovered from COVID-19. Each CDR3 is given with its conserved first and last residue. A D gene is named only where the DNA matches it firmly. Expanded clones are given a class, and other clones once, few, many or no size at all.

clone size | J gene | V gene | D gene | CDR3 protein | CDR3 DNA
once | TRBJ2-4 | TRBV2 | NA | CASSERQGSKNIQYF | TGTGCCAGCAGTGAACGTCAGGGTAGCAAAAACATTCAGTACTTC
NA | TRBJ1-1 | TRBV20-1 | NA | CSVTRRDEAFF | TGCAGTGTCACGAGGCGGGACGAAGCTTTCTTT
few | TRBJ2-7 | TRBV29-1 | TRBD2 | CSVLRLAGVLYEQYF | TGCAGCGTCCTAAGACTAGCGGGGGTCCTGTACGAGCAGTACTTC
NA | TRBJ1-1 | TRBV9 | NA | CASSPRPGMNTEAFF | TGTGCCAGCAGCCCCCGCCCGGGGATGAACACTGAAGCTTTCTTT
NA | TRBJ2-1 | TRBV3-1/TRBV3-2 | NA | CASSSDREGSYNEQFF | TGTGCCAGCAGCTCGGACAGGGAGGGGTCCTACAATGAGCAGTTCTTC
NA | TRBJ1-6 | TRBV18 | NA | CASSHAPPRRDSPLHF | TGTGCCAGCTCACACGCCCCCCCCCGGCGGGATTCACCCCTCCACTTT
NA | TRBJ2-6 | TRBV7-9 | NA | CASSRWGDQLPGANVLTF | TGTGCCAGCAGCCGATGGGGCGATCAGCTTCCTGGGGCCAACGTCCTGACTTTC
NA | TRBJ1-5 | TRBV5-8 | TRBD1 | CASSLGQGYQPQHF | TGTGCCAGCAGCTTGGGACAGGGATATCAGCCCCAGCATTTT
NA | TRBJ2-1 | TRBV11-2 | TRBD2 | CASTVDPGGPNEQFF | TGTGCCAGCACCGTCGATCCGGGGGGGCCTAATGAGCAGTTCTTC
NA | TRBJ2-3 | TRBV19 | NA | CASSIDPERGTDTQYF | TGTGCCAGTAGTATAGATCCGGAGCGGGGCACAGATACGCAGTATTTT
NA | TRBJ2-4 | TRBV18 | TRBD2 | CASSPRTGGGVIRMNIQYF | TGTGCCAGCTCACCCCGCACTGGCGGGGGGGTAATTCGTATGAACATTCAGTACTTC
NA | TRBJ2-5 | TRBV18 | TRBD1 | CASSPDRGPETQYF | TGTGCCAGCTCACCGGACAGGGGGCCAGAGACCCAGTACTTC
once | TRBJ2-3 | TRBV5-1 | TRBD2 | CASSSGTSGLTDTQYF | TGCGCCAGCAGCAGCGGGACTAGCGGACTCACAGATACGCAGTATTTT
NA | TRBJ2-5 | TRBV5-4 | TRBD2 | CASSRRSSSGETQYF | TGTGCCAGCAGCCGGAGGTCGTCTAGCGGCGAGACCCAGTACTTC
NA | TRBJ2-5 | TRBV30 | NA | CAWKTTAASSGETQYF | TGTGCCTGGAAGACTACTGCGGCCTCCTCGGGAGAGACCCAGTACTTC
once | TRBJ2-7 | TRBV3-1/TRBV3-2 | TRBD2 | CASSQGPAGVTYEQYF | TGTGCCAGCAGCCAAGGGCCAGCGGGGGTAACCTACGAGCAGTACTTC
NA | TRBJ1-1 | TRBV12-5 | NA | CASGLFVGTEAFF | TGTGCTAGTGGTTTGTTCGTCGGGACTGAAGCTTTCTTT
NA | TRBJ1-5 | TRBV15 | NA | CATSSTGPHQPQHF | TGTGCCACCAGCAGTACAGGTCCCCATCAGCCCCAGCATTTT
many | TRBJ2-4 | TRBV7-9 | NA | CASSLAGLAKNIQYF | TGTGCCAGCAGCTTAGCGGGACTAGCCAAAAACATTCAGTACTTC
NA | TRBJ1-5 | TRBV12-3/TRBV12-4 | NA | CASSRANQPQHF | TGTGCCAGCAGTAGAGCAAATCAGCCCCAGCATTTT
NA | TRBJ1-2 | TRBV6-1 | TRBD1 | CASSEPGQVDQGSF | TGTGCCAGCAGTGAGCCGGGACAGGTCGACCAGGGGAGCTTC
NA | TRBJ2-1 | TRBV7-2 | NA | CASSLVPTADEQFF | TGTGCCAGCAGCTTAGTTCCAACCGCAGATGAGCAGTTCTTC
NA | TRBJ2-5 | TRBV7-2 | TRBD1 | CASSRGQGKETQYF | TGTGCCAGCAGCCGCGGACAGGGGAAAGAGACCCAGTACTTC
NA | TRBJ1-4 | TRBV11-2 | NA | CASSPYGQLTNEKLFF | TGTGCCAGCAGCCCCTACGGACAGCTAACTAATGAAAAACTGTTTTTT
NA | TRBJ2-6 | TRBV21-1 | NA | CASSSSYRGRSGANVLTF | NA
NA | TRBJ1-2 | TRBV18 | NA | CASSPSSGHLYGYTF | TGTGCCAGCTCACCATCCTCGGGACACCTCTATGGCTACACCTTC
few | TRBJ1-3 | TRBV21-1 | NA | CASSKARPTSGNTIYF | TGTGCCAGCAGCAAAGCGCGGCCAACCTCTGGAAACACCATATATTTT
NA | TRBJ1-3 | TRBV9 | NA | CASSPSPRVAGNTIYF | TGTGCCAGCAGCCCGAGCCCGAGGGTGGCCGGAAACACCATATATTTT
NA | TRBJ2-7 | TRBV6-5 | TRBD2 | CASSYAGGLREQYF | TGTGCCAGCAGTTACGCGGGGGGGCTTCGGGAGCAGTACTTC
NA | TRBJ2-7 | TRBV10-3 | TRBD2 | CAIRVAGETEQYF | TGTGCCATCCGGGTAGCGGGGGAGACGGAGCAGTACTTC
NA | TRBJ2-7 | TRBV5-4 | TRBD1 | CASSLAGGLSPYEQYF | TGTGCCAGCAGCTTGGCAGGGGGCTTATCTCCCTACGAGCAGTACTTC
once | TRBJ2-3 | TRBV2 | NA | CASSGTFTSTDTQYF | TGTGCCAGCAGTGGGACATTTACTAGCACAGATACGCAGTATTTT
NA | TRBJ2-5 | TRBV6-5 | NA | CASSYGGGTQYF | TGTGCCAGCAGTTACGGGGGCGGGACCCAGTACTTC
NA | TRBJ1-3 | TRBV6-5 | NA | CASSYSTAGNTIYF | TGTGCCAGCAGTTACTCCACAGCTGGAAACACCATATATTTT
NA | TRBJ2-5 | TRBV5-4 | TRBD1 | CASSPNRDRETQYF | TGTGCCAGCAGCCCTAACCGGGACAGAGAGACCCAGTACTTC
NA | TRBJ1-1 | TRBV9 | TRBD1 | CASSEYAGGTLVEAFF | TGTGCCAGCAGCGAGTACGCAGGGGGCACGCTTGTTGAAGCTTTCTTT
NA | TRBJ2-7 | TRBV5-1 | NA | CASSRAGFGYEQYF | TGCGCCAGCAGCAGAGCGGGTTTCGGCTACGAGCAGTACTTC
NA | TRBJ2-7 | TRBV29-1 | TRBD1 | CSASDRGLTYEQYF | TGCAGCGCTTCGGACAGGGGGTTAACCTACGAGCAGTACTTC
NA | TRBJ2-1 | TRBV20-1 | NA | CSVLELDEQFF | TGCAGTGTCCTAGAACTCGATGAGCAGTTCTTC
NA | TRBJ2-1 | TRBV6-2/TRBV6-3 | NA | CASSGPSRGYEQFF | TGTGCCAGCAGCGGCCCTTCCAGGGGTTATGAGCAGTTCTTC
NA | TRBJ2-3 | TRBV15 | NA | CATSRDTSRDTQYF | TGTGCCACCAGCAGAGATACGAGTAGAGATACGCAGTATTTT
NA | TRBJ2-5 | TRBV30 | NA | CAWIRTETQYF | TGTGCCTGGATTAGAACAGAGACCCAGTACTTC
NA | TRBJ2-7 | TRBV2 | TRBD1 | CASRQQGFYEQYF | TGTGCCAGCAGACAACAGGGGTTCTACGAGCAGTACTTC
once | TRBJ1-2 | TRBV7-9 | TRBD1 | CASSLSTSGGQALNYGYTF | TGTGCCAGCAGCTTAAGTACATCTGGGGGACAGGCTCTAAACTATGGCTACACCTTC